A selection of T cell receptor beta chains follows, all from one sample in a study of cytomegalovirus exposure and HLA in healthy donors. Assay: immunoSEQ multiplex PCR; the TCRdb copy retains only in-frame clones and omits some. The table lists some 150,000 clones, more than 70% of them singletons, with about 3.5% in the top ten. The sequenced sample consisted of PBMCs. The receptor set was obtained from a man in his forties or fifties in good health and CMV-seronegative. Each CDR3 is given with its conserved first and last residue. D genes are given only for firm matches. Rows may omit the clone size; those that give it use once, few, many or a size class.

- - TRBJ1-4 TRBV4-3 CASSPRQSTNEKLFF TGCGCCAGCAGCCCCCGACAGTCAACTAATGAAAAACTGTTTTTT
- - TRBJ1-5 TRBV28 CASSLGDRPGQPQHF TGTGCCAGCAGTTTAGGCGACAGGCCGGGCCAGCCCCAGCATTTT
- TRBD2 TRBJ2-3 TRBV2 CASSEASGGAYTQYF TGTGCCAGCAGTGAGGCTAGCGGGGGGGCATATACGCAGTATTTT
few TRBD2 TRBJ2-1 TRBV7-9 CASSETSGGAGNEQFF TGTGCCAGCAGCGAGACTAGCGGGGGGGCCGGAAATGAGCAGTTCTTC
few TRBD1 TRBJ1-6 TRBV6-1 CASSEASWDRDANSPLHF TGTGCCAGCAGTGAAGCTTCTTGGGACAGGGATGCTAATTCACCCCTCCACTTT
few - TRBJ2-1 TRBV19 CASRGSSWGGSYNEQFF TGTGCCAGTAGGGGGAGTAGCTGGGGAGGATCATACAATGAGCAGTTCTTC
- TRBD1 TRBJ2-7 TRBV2 CASGQASYEQYF TGTGCCAGTGGACAGGCCTCCTACGAGCAGTACTTC
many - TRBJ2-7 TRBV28 CASSSQPSSYEQYF TGTGCCAGCAGTAGCCAGCCTAGCTCCTACGAGCAGTACTTC
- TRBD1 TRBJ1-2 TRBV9 CASSVDETGLYGYTF TGTGCCAGCAGCGTAGATGAGACAGGGCTTTATGGCTACACCTTC
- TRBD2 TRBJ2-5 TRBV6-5 CASSRLAGEETQYF TGTGCCAGCAGTCGCCTAGCGGGGGAAGAGACCCAGTACTTC
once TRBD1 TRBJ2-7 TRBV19 CASSPGLGQGGTYEQYF TGTGCCAGTAGTCCCGGCCTGGGACAGGGGGGGACCTACGAGCAGTACTTC
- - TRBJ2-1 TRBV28 CASTFQGGNNEQFF TGTGCCAGCACCTTCCAAGGGGGAAACAATGAGCAGTTCTTC
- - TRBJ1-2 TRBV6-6 CASYPTGGQNYGYTF TGTGCCAGCTACCCGACGGGAGGACAGAACTATGGCTACACCTTC
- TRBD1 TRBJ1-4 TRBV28 CASIRDRGREKLFF TGTGCCAGCATCCGGGACAGGGGTCGGGAAAAACTGTTTTTT
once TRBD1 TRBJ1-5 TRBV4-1 CASSQGWWLPRDRDLHQPQHF TGCGCCAGCAGCCAAGGATGGTGGCTCCCCCGGGACAGGGATTTGCATCAGCCCCAGCATTTT
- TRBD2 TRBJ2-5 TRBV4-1 CASSRGLAGWETQYF TGCGCCAGCAGCCGCGGACTAGCGGGGTGGGAGACCCAGTACTTC
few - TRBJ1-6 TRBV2 CASTGGGGNSPLHF TGTGCCAGCACCGGGGGGGGTGGTAATTCACCCCTCCACTTT
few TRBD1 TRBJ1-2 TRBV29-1 CSVEDSGQGSPNGYTF TGCAGCGTTGAAGACAGTGGACAGGGAAGTCCAAATGGCTACACCTTC
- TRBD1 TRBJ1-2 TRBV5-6 CASSSGQGEGGYTF TGTGCCAGCAGCTCCGGACAGGGGGAGGGAGGCTACACCTTC
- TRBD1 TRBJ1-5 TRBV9 CASSPGTGEGQPQHF TGTGCCAGCAGCCCAGGGACAGGCGAGGGTCAGCCCCAGCATTTT
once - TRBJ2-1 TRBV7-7 CASSSGSEGLLEQFF TGTGCCAGCAGCTCAGGTAGTGAAGGTTTGCTGGAGCAGTTCTTC
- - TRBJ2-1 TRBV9 CASSVALSYSGEQFF TGTGCCAGCAGCGTAGCTCTTTCATATTCGGGTGAGCAGTTCTTC
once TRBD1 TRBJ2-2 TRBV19 CASSWTGVGGELFF TGTGCCAGTAGCTGGACAGGGGTAGGCGGGGAGCTGTTTTTT
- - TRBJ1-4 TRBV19 CASKTQSGRGEKLFF TGTGCCAGCAAAACACAATCGGGGAGGGGAGAAAAACTGTTTTTT
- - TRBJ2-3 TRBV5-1 CASSEGGEARTDTQYF TGCGCCAGCTCTGAGGGGGGGGAGGCTCGCACAGATACGCAGTATTTT
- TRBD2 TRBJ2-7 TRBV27 CASSLITGGYYEQYF TGTGCCAGCAGTTTAATAACGGGGGGATACTACGAGCAGTACTTC
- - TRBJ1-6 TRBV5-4 CASSLAQGNSPLHF TGTGCCAGCAGCTTGGCCCAGGGAAACTCACCCCTCCACTTT
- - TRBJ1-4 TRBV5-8 CASSGRQLATNEKLFF TGTGCCAGCAGCGGCCGACAGCTGGCAACTAATGAAAAACTGTTTTTT
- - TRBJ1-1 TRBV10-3 CAISSQGMNTEAFF TGTGCCATCAGTTCGCAGGGGATGAACACTGAAGCTTTCTTT
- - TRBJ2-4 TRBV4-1 CASSPGLAKNIQYF TGCGCCAGCAGCCCGGGACTAGCCAAAAACATTCAGTACTTC
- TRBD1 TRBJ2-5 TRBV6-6 CASSYGGQGETQYF TGTGCCAGCAGTTACGGCGGACAGGGGGAGACCCAGTACTTC
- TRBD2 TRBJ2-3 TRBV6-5 CASSYGAGGPGTQYF TGTGCCAGCAGTTACGGAGCGGGGGGGCCGGGTACGCAGTATTTT
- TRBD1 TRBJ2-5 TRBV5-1 CASSPTTGVETQYF TGCGCCAGCAGCCCGACGACAGGGGTCGAGACCCAGTACTTC
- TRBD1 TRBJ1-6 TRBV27 CASSWTGGGEPLHF TGTGCCAGCAGTTGGACAGGGGGCGGGGAACCCCTCCACTTT
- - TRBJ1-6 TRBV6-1 CASSEAAGRSPLHF TGTGCCAGCAGTGAAGCGGCGGGGAGGTCACCCCTCCACTTT
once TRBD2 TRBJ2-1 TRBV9 CASSVLSGGALGSSEQFF TGTGCCAGCAGCGTGCTTAGCGGGGGGGCCTTAGGATCCAGTGAGCAGTTCTTC
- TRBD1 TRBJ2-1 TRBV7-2 CASSLTGGLYNEQFF TGTGCCAGCAGCCTGACAGGGGGCCTTTACAATGAGCAGTTCTTC
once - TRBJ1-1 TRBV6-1 CASSAARVADTEAFF TGTGCCAGCAGTGCCGCCAGGGTAGCGGACACTGAAGCTTTCTTT
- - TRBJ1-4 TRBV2 CATGQRRTNEKLFF TGTGCCACTGGACAGAGACGAACTAATGAAAAACTGTTTTTT
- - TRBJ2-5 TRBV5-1 CASSALQSYQETQYF TGCGCCAGCAGCGCTTTACAGTCCTACCAAGAGACCCAGTACTTC
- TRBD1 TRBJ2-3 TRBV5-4 CASSFGTGSTDTQYF TGTGCCAGCAGCTTCGGGACAGGGTCCACAGATACGCAGTATTTT
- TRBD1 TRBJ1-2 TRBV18 CASAPPYGQGTSPPTF TGTGCCAGCGCACCGCCCTACGGACAGGGGACAAGCCCGCCGACCTTC
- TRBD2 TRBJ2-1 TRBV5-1 CASSLILGGGSYNEQFF TGCGCCAGCAGCCTAATTCTCGGCGGGGGATCCTACAATGAGCAGTTCTTC
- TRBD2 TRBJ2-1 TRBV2 CASSGTGGLFNEQFF TGTGCCAGCAGTGGGACGGGGGGGCTATTCAATGAGCAGTTCTTC
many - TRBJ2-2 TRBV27 CASSLRTPQGTRTGELFF TGTGCCAGCAGTTTAAGGACACCTCAGGGGACAAGAACCGGGGAGCTGTTTTTT
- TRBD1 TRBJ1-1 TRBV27 CASRQGLMNTEAFF TGTGCCAGCCGACAGGGGCTCATGAACACTGAAGCTTTCTTT
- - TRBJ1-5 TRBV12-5 CASGAYRGSQISNQPQHF TGTGCTAGTGGTGCATATAGGGGATCCCAAATAAGCAATCAGCCCCAGCATTTT
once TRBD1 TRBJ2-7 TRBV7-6 CASSPRPGQVGNEQYF TGTGCCAGCAGCCCCAGGCCGGGACAGGTCGGGAACGAGCAGTACTTC
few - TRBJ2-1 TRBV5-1 CASSSGHSNEQFF TGCGCCAGCAGCTCGGGACACAGCAATGAGCAGTTCTTC
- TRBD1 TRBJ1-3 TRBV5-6 CASSFRGQGRGTIYF TGTGCCAGCAGCTTCCGGGGACAGGGAAGGGGCACCATATATTTT
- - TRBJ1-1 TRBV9 CASSVGRDIRPGAFF TGTGCCAGCAGCGTAGGGCGAGATATCAGGCCCGGAGCTTTCTTT
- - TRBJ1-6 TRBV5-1 CASSLSARGQNSPLHF TGCGCCAGCAGCTTGTCGGCCCGGGGTCAGAATTCACCCCTCCACTTT
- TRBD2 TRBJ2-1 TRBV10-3 CAISESSGGLYNEQFF TGTGCCATCAGTGAGTCGAGCGGGGGGCTCTACAATGAGCAGTTCTTC